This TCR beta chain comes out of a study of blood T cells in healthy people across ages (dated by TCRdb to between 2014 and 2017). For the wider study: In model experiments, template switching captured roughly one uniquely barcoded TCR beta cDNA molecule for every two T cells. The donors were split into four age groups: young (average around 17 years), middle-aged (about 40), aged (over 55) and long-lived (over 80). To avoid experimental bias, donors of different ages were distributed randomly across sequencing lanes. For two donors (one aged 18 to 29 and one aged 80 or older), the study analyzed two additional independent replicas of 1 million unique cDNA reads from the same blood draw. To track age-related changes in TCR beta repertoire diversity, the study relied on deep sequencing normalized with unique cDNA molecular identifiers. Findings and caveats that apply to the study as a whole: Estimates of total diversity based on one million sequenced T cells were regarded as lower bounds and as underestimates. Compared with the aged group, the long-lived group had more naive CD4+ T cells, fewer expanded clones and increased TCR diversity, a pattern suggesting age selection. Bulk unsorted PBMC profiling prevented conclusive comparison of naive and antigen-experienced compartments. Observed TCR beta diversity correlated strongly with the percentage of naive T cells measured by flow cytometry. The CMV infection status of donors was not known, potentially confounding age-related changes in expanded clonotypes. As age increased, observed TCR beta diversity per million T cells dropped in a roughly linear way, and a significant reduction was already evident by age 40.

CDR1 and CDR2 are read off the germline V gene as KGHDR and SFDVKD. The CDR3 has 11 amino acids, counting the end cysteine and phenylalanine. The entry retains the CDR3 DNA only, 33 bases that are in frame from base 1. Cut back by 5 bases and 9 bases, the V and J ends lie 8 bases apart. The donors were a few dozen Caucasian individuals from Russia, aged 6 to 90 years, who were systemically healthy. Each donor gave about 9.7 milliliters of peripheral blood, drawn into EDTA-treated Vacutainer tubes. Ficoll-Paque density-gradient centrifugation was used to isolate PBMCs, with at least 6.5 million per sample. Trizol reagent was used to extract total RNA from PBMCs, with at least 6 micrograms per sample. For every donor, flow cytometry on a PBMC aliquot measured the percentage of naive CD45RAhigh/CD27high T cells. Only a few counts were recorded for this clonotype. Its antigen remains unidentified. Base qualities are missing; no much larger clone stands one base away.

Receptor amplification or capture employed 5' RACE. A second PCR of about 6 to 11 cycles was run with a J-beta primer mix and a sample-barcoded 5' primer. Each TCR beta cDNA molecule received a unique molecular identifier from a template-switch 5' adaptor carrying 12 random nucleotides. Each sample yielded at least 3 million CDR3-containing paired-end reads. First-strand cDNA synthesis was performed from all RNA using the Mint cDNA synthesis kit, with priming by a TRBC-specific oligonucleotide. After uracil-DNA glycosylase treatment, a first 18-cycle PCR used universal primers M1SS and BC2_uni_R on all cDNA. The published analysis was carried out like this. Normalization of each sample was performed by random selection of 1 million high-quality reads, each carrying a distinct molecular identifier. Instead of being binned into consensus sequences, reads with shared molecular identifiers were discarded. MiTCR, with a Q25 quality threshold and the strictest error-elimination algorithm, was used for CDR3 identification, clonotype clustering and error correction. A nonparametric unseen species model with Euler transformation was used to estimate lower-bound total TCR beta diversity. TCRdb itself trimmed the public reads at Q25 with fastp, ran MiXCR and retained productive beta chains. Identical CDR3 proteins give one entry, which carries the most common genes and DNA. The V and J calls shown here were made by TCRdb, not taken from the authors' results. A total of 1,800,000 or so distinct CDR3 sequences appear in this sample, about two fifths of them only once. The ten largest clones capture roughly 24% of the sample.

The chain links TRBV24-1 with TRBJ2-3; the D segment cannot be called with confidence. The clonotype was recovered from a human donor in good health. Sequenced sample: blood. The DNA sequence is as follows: TGTGCCACCAGTGTTGGCCTAACGCAGTATTTT. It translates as CATSVGLTQYF.